This passage covers 14 T cell receptor beta chains from one sample sequenced in a study of shared clonotypes between healthy human individuals. Method: immunoSEQ multiplex PCR; TCRdb's copy keeps in-frame clones and lacks some. The table records approximately 500,000 clones, about 96% of them present only once. The sequenced material came from naive CD4+ T cells sorted from blood. Subset given: CD45RA+ positively selected. The receptors derive from a woman between 25 and 40 years old in good health.

The chain combines TRBV7-9 with TRBJ2-7; D could derive from TRBD1 or TRBD2 (5 bases each). The CDR3 runs to 16 residues. Germline V gives CDR1 SEHNR, CDR2 FQNEAQ (reference sequence). Trimming cost V 3 bases and J 7 bases, with 22 bases left between them. The CDR3 is CASSFSGTAYLREQYF. The CDR3 coding sequence is TGTGCCAGCAGCTTCTCCGGGACGGCTTATCTACGGGAGCAGTACTTC.

The chain recombines TRBV27 with TRBJ2-2; TRBD1 is a possible D gene (5 bases). Trimming removed 3 bases at V and 6 bases at J, with 17 bases between. This CDR3 comprises 16 residues. Germline values: CDR1 MNHEY, CDR2 SMNVEV (reference sequence). As DNA, the CDR3 is TGTGCCAGCAGTTTCCTGGACAATTCGTGGGCCGGGGAGCTGTTTTTT. The encoded protein is CASSFLDNSWAGELFF.

The rearrangement links TRBV7-8 to TRBJ1-3; a possible D gene is TRBD1 (5 bases). The germline gives CDR1 SGHVS, CDR2 FQNEAQ. The CDR3 consists of 15 residues. Trimming took off 5 bases at V and 0 bases at J, with 11 bases between the two ends. The CDR3 here is CASSPGTNSGNTIYF. CDR3 coding DNA: TGTGCCAGCAGCCCCGGGACCAACTCTGGAAACACCATATATTTT.

This clone has just one count. The chain links TRBV11-2 to TRBJ2-5; either TRBD1 or TRBD2 may supply D (5 bases each). Germline CDR1 and CDR2: SGHAT and FQNNGV. This CDR3 is built from 18 residues. Trimming took 2 bases from V and 5 from J, leaving 24 bases between them. Here the CDR3 DNA reads TGTGCCAGCAGCTTATTAAACAGGAGGCGGACCGGTAGGGAGACCCAGTACTTC. Amino acids: CASSLLNRRRTGRETQYF.

The chain joins TRBV7-9 to TRBJ2-7, with D possibly matching TRBD2 (6 bases). The V and J ends lost 2 bases and 2 bases respectively, with 13 bases between them. The CDR3 loop spans 15 amino acids. CDR1 is SEHNR and CDR2 is FQNEAQ in the germline V gene (reference sequence). CDR3 region: CASSLLIAEAYEQYF. The DNA of the CDR3 is TGTGCCAGCAGCTTATTAATAGCGGAGGCCTACGAGCAGTACTTC.

This clone is a singleton in its sample. This sequence joins TRBV28 and TRBJ2-1, with D possibly matching TRBD2 (6 bases). Germline loops: CDR1 MDHEN, CDR2 SYDVKM. V was shortened by 1 base and J by 7 bases, with 14 bases between the two germline ends. The CDR3 has 15 amino acids. CDR3 DNA sequence: TGTGCCAGCAGTTTATATCGGGAGCTTGCTAATGAGCAGTTCTTC. It translates to CASSLYRELANEQFF.

The V call is TRBV29-1, the J call TRBJ2-2, with 7 bases aligning to TRBD1. Germline assignment: CDR1 SQVTM and CDR2 ANQGSEA. J gave up 1 base and V 4 bases, and 9 bases lay outside the gene matches. The CDR3 has 16 residues. The CDR3 bases are TGCAGCGTTGTAGGGGGACAGAATTTGAACACCGGGGAGCTGTTTTTT. Its translation: CSVVGGQNLNTGELFF.

CDR3 sequence: CASSLSGATNEKLFF. The CDR3 DNA is TGTGCCAGCAGTTTATCGGGCGCAACTAATGAAAAACTGTTTTTT. V is TRBV27 and J is TRBJ1-4; D gene uncertain. Trimming cost V 0 bases and J 0 bases, with 5 bases left between them. The CDR3 runs to 15 residues. Germline V gene lookup returns CDR1 MNHEY and CDR2 SMNVEV (reference sequence).

This clone appeared a single time. The rearrangement uses TRBV7-8 and TRBJ1-4; 12 nucleotides match TRBD1. CDR3 length: 15 amino acids. Germline CDR1 reads SGHVS; CDR2 reads FQNEAQ. The V gene end was trimmed by 5 bases and the J gene end by 8 bases; junction bases not matched to a gene: 6. The CDR3 coding sequence is TGTGCCAGCAGCCAAGGGACAGGGGGCGCCGAAAAACTGTTTTTT. Amino acids: CASSQGTGGAEKLFF. Variable domain in full (rest from reference TRBV7-8 and TRBJ1-4): GAGVSQSPRYKVAKRGQDVALRCDPISGHVSLFWYQQALGQGPEFLTYFQNEAQLDKSGLPSDRFFAERPEGSVSTLKIQRTQQEDSAVYLCASSQGTGGAEKLFFGSGTQLSVL.

The chain employs TRBV9 and TRBJ2-1, with 9 bases aligning to TRBD2. Germline V gene sequence: CDR1 SGDLS, CDR2 YYNGEE. V dropped 4 bases and J dropped 9; count of bases not matched to a gene: 14. The CDR3 length is 16 residues. CDR3 in amino acids: CASSPDGVAGVFEQFF. CDR3 sequence (DNA): TGTGCCAGCAGCCCGGACGGGGTAGCGGGAGTTTTTGAGCAGTTCTTC.

The chain recombines TRBV19 with TRBJ1-5, with a weak D call TRBD1 (5 bases). The CDR3 spans 16 residues. Germline V gene lookup returns CDR1 LNHDA and CDR2 SQIVND (reference sequence). V was pared by 4 bases and J by 1 base, with 14 bases between. CDR3 residues: CASSTFGGESNQPQHF. The CDR3 DNA follows: TGTGCCAGTAGTACATTCGGAGGGGAGAGCAATCAGCCCCAGCATTTT.

This chain uses TRBV2 with TRBJ2-5; no definite D call. The J call may not be correct, given that the DNA end is closer to TRBJ2-7. The CDR3 is made up of 16 amino acids. Germline-derived CDR1 and CDR2 are SNHLY and FYNNEI. The CDR3 loop reads CASSEGRAPQTYEQYF. The CDR3 DNA sequence: TGTGCCAGCAGTGAAGGACGGGCCCCACAAACCTACGAGCAGTACTTC.

V usage is TRBV6-5 and J usage is TRBJ1-1; weak D call: TRBD1 (5 bases). The CDR3 length is 15 residues. Germline-derived CDR1 and CDR2 are MNHEY and SVGAGI. Trimming took 5 bases from V and 3 from J, leaving 16 bases between them. CDR3 nucleotides: TGTGCCAGCAGTCCCCAAGGGGCGTCGGACACTGAAGCTTTCTTT. It encodes CASSPQGASDTEAFF.

This clone was recorded a few times. The J gene is TRBJ2-3, the V gene TRBV29-1; D ambiguous. V was clipped by 7 bases and J by 6 bases, with 8 bases between them. Germline CDR1 reads SQVTM; CDR2 reads ANQGSEA. The CDR3 runs to 10 residues. CDR3 DNA: TGCAGCGCGTATAGGGATACGCAGTATTTT. Translating gives CSAYRDTQYF.